This T cell receptor beta chain originates from a study of technical replicates of blood from four donors. Libraries were prepared by immunoSEQ multiplex PCR; TCRdb keeps only in-frame clonotypes and omits some of them. The repertoire includes 65,000 to 95,000 clones, 86% of them detected once, and around 4.8% sits in the top ten. V lost 3 bases to trimming and J lost 1 base; unmatched junction nucleotides: 1. The CDR3 totals 15 residues. Germline loops: CDR1 LGHNA, CDR2 YSLEER. Remarks on this clone: Other DNA sequences of this sample code for an identical CDR3.

The rearrangement uses TRBV4-3 and TRBJ1-3; 9 bases line up with TRBD1. This clonotype originated in a human donor in good health. Some clones in this sample may be carry-over from other donors' samples. The sample taken for sequencing was PBMCs. Here the CDR3 DNA reads TGCGCCAGCAGCCAGGACAGGGGATCTGGAAACACCATATATTTT. This translates into CASSQDRGSGNTIYF.